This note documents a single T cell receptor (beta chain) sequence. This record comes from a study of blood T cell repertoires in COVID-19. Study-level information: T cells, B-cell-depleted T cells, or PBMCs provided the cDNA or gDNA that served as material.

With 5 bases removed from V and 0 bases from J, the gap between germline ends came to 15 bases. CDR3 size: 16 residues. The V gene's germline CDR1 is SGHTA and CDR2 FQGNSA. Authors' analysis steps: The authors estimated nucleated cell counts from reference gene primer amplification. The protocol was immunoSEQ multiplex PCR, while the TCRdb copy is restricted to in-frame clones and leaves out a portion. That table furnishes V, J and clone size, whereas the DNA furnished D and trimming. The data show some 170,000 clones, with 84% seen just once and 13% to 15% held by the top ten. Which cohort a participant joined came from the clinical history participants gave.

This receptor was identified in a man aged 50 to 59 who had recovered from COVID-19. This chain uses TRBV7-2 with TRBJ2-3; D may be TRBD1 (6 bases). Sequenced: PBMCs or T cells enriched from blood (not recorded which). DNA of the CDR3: TGTGCCAGCAGCCGTCGGACAGCTTCTAGCACAGATACGCAGTATTTT. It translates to CASSRRTASSTDTQYF.